One sample yielded the 20 T cell receptor beta chains listed below, sequenced in a study of T-cell reconstitution after alpha-beta-depleted transplantation in children. Researchers prepared the TCRbeta library using unique molecular identifiers, the study reports. TCRdb analysed the PCR reads with MiXCR anew, one entry per CDR3 protein. The table has nearly 550,000 distinct CDR3 sequences, 18% seen once; the top ten hold approximately 3%. This specimen consisted of PBMCs from the stem cell graft donor, obtained from the stem cell graft. Receptors were obtained from a human donor who donated a stem cell graft to a child with acute lymphoblastic leukemia.

This clonotype was counted many times. V gene TRBV10-2 combines with J gene TRBJ1-5; D gene unclear. Between the trimmed V and J ends, which lost 6 bases and 0 bases, there was a span of 15 bases. The CDR3 consists of 16 residues. Germline assignment: CDR1 WSHSY and CDR2 SAAADI. CDR3 residues: CASSPRTGHSNQPQHF. The DNA for the CDR3 is TGCGCCAGCAGCCCCCGGACTGGCCATAGCAATCAGCCCCAGCATTTT.

The CDR3 is CASSSALRSSYNEQFF. CDR3 bases: TGTGCCAGCAGTTCGGCGCTGCGGAGCTCCTACAATGAGCAGTTCTTC. The chain carries TRBV6-6 and TRBJ2-1; D call uncertain. Trimming cost V 4 bases and J 0 bases, with 13 bases left between them. This CDR3 comprises 16 residues. CDR1 and CDR2 from the germline V gene are MNHNY and SVGAGI (reference sequence).

This chain links TRBV5-1 with TRBJ2-1, with D unclear. Trimming pared 0 bases from V and 7 bases from J, leaving 11 bases between. The CDR3 is made up of 14 amino acids. The germline V gene encodes CDR1 SGHRS and CDR2 YFSETQ. Here the CDR3 DNA reads TGCGCCAGCAGCTTGGATGGCGGTGGAAATGAGCAGTTCTTC. It yields the protein CASSLDGGGNEQFF. Filled out from reference TRBV5-1 and TRBJ2-1, the complete variable domain reads KAGVTQTPRYLIKTRGQQVTLSCSPISGHRSVSWYQQTPGQGLQFLFEYFSETQRNKGNFPGRFSGRQFSNSRSEMNVSTLELGDSALYLCASSLDGGGNEQFFGPGTRLTVL.

This clonotype was detected a few times. This chain uses TRBV10-3 with TRBJ1-1, with no clear D. V was cut by 0 bases and J by 2 bases, with 7 bases left in between. There are 14 residues in the CDR3. The germline V gene has CDR1 ENHRY and CDR2 SYGVKD. The CDR3 spells CAISESEFNTEAFF. In nucleotides, the CDR3 is TGTGCCATCAGTGAGTCAGAGTTTAACACTGAAGCTTTCTTT.

This clonotype was observed a few times. The chain joins TRBV6-2 or TRBV6-3 to TRBJ1-6, with D perhaps TRBD1 (5 bases). Trimming pared 7 bases from V and 4 bases from J, leaving 11 bases between. Germline-derived CDR1 and CDR2 are MNHEY and SVGEGT. The CDR3 has 14 amino acids. The chain's CDR3 is CASTEGLYNSPLHF. In DNA form, the CDR3 reads TGTGCCAGCACCGAGGGGTTGTATAATTCACCCCTCCACTTT.

This clonotype has just a few counts. The V gene is TRBV7-9, the J gene TRBJ2-1; TRBD2 aligns across 9 bases. The V gene end was trimmed by 5 bases and the J gene end by 10 bases; junction bases not matched to a gene: 12. CDR3 length equals 15 residues. CDR1 is SEHNR and CDR2 is FQNEAQ in the germline V gene (reference sequence). CDR3 amino acids: CASSHGRGLATEQFF. The DNA of the CDR3 is TGTGCCAGCAGCCACGGGAGGGGACTAGCTACAGAGCAGTTCTTC.

The chain recombines TRBV29-1 with TRBJ2-2, with D maybe TRBD1 (5 bases). The CDR3 runs 13 residues. Trimming pared 3 bases from V and 5 bases from J, leaving 10 bases between. Germline CDR1 and CDR2: SQVTM and ANQGSEA. The CDR3 loop reads CSVDPRATGELFF. Here the CDR3 DNA reads TGCAGCGTTGATCCCAGGGCGACCGGGGAGCTGTTTTTT.

This clonotype has a handful of counts. The V gene is TRBV12-3 or TRBV12-4, the J gene TRBJ2-5; TRBD1 matches at 10 bases. V gave up 4 bases and J gave up 5 bases; unmatched junction bases: 7. The CDR3 totals 15 residues. The CDR3, as DNA: TGTGCCAGCAGTTCCCCCGGGACAGGGGATGAGACCCAGTACTTC. Translating it yields CASSSPGTGDETQYF.

This clonotype was counted only a few times. The CDR3 DNA reads TGCGCCAGCAGCCGGGACATAAGATCCTACGAGCAGTACTTC. It codes for CASSRDIRSYEQYF. This chain joins TRBV5-1 and TRBJ2-7, with D perhaps matching TRBD1 (6 bases). V shed 4 bases and J shed 1 base, with 12 bases lying between them. CDR1 is SGHRS, CDR2 YFSETQ, per germline. The CDR3 extends over 14 amino acids.

This clonotype occurred many times. CDR3 amino acids: CASSFRGNEQFF. The CDR3 DNA sequence: TGTGCCAGCAGTTTTAGGGGGAATGAGCAGTTCTTC. This chain connects TRBV7-3 to TRBJ2-1, with D possibly being TRBD1 (6 bases). Trimming took 6 bases from V and 7 from J, leaving 10 bases between them. The CDR3 loop spans 12 amino acids. The V gene's germline CDR1 is SGHTA and CDR2 FQGTGA.

The chain employs TRBV5-1 and TRBJ2-5; 9 bases match TRBD1. This CDR3 has 15 amino acids. V was clipped by 0 bases and J by 4 bases; unmatched bases: 4. Germline V lookup: CDR1 SGHRS, CDR2 YFSETQ. CDR3 nucleotide sequence: TGCGCCAGCAGCTTGGGACAGGGGGTTGGAGAGACCCAGTACTTC. Its protein is CASSLGQGVGETQYF.

The chain employs TRBV29-1 and TRBJ1-2, with D hard to call. The germline gives CDR1 SQVTM, CDR2 ANQGSEA. V was trimmed by 0 bases and J by 4 bases, leaving 6 bases between them. The length of the CDR3 is 12 residues. DNA of the CDR3: TGCAGCGTTGAAGAGCGGGCCTATGGCTACACCTTC. Translated, it gives CSVEERAYGYTF.

This clonotype was recorded a few times. V is TRBV6-1 and J is TRBJ1-2, with TRBD1 matching over 8 bases. CDR1 is MNHNS, CDR2 SASEGT, per germline. Trimming cost V 2 bases and J 4 bases; bases outside gene matches: 9. This CDR3 has 16 residues. The DNA for the CDR3 is TGTGCCAGCAGTGAATCACCCAGGGGGCTCGGCTATGGCTACACCTTC. This codes for CASSESPRGLGYGYTF.

This clonotype was counted ten times or more. The chain is built from TRBV28 and TRBJ1-1, with D tentatively TRBD1 (5 bases). CDR1 is MDHEN, CDR2 SYDVKM, per germline. The CDR3 loop spans 14 amino acids. The germline V and J ends were trimmed by 3 bases and 5 bases, with 13 bases remaining between them. This chain's CDR3 is CASSFRGGRTEAFF. The CDR3 DNA reads as TGTGCCAGCAGTTTTCGGGGGGGAAGGACTGAAGCTTTCTTT.

This clonotype came up a few times. The rearrangement uses TRBV18 and TRBJ1-1, with TRBD1 as a possible D gene (5 bases). CDR1 and CDR2 (germline): KGHSH, LQKENI. The CDR3 extends over 14 amino acids. With 6 bases removed from V and 1 base from J, the gap between germline ends came to 12 bases. Written as DNA, the CDR3 is TGTGCCAGCTCTCGAGGACACGGGAACACTGAAGCTTTCTTT. This encodes CASSRGHGNTEAFF.

This clonotype was detected only a few times. This rearrangement joins TRBV18 to TRBJ2-2; D gene uncertain. The CDR3 extends over 14 amino acids. Germline V gene lookup returns CDR1 KGHSH and CDR2 LQKENI. V dropped 3 bases and J dropped 4 bases, with 9 bases sitting between them. In nucleotides, the CDR3 is TGTGCCAGCTCACCGAGGCAGGTCACCGGGGAGCTGTTTTTT. This translates into CASSPRQVTGELFF.

This clonotype was counted only a few times. The chain has TRBV4-2 and TRBJ1-1; possible D gene TRBD1, 5 bases. The germline V and J ends were trimmed by 2 bases and 0 bases, with 10 bases remaining between them. The CDR3 spans 15 residues. Germline assignment: CDR1 LGHNA and CDR2 YNFKEQ. The CDR3 region is CASSQQQALNTEAFF. As DNA, the CDR3 is TGTGCCAGCAGCCAACAACAGGCCTTGAACACTGAAGCTTTCTTT.

The CDR3 DNA sequence: TGCGCCAGCAGCCAAGAGGGGATCGGCGGGGGACAAGAGACCCAGTACTTC. It encodes CASSQEGIGGGQETQYF. This rearrangement joins TRBV4-1 to TRBJ2-5, with 7 positions matching TRBD2. The V gene's germline CDR1 is MGHRA and CDR2 YSYEKL. V gave up 0 bases and J gave up 2 bases; unmatched junction bases: 9. The CDR3 is made up of 17 amino acids.

The genes are TRBV28 and TRBJ2-3; maybe TRBD2 (5 bases). This CDR3 is 16 amino acids long. V gave up 4 bases and J gave up 3 bases, with 17 bases separating them. Germline V gives CDR1 MDHEN, CDR2 SYDVKM. CDR3 amino acids: CASSSGSSRATDTQYF. The DNA for the CDR3 is TGTGCCAGCAGTTCCGGTTCCTCGAGGGCTACAGATACGCAGTATTTT.

V gene TRBV4-1 combines with J gene TRBJ1-1; D remains unclear. Germline V gene data show CDR1 as MGHRA and CDR2 as YSYEKL. The CDR3 runs to 15 residues. The V end was cut by 2 bases, the J end by 5 bases, with 15 bases between. The CDR3 here is CASSQLSQAGTEAFF. Here the CDR3 DNA reads TGCGCCAGCAGCCAATTGAGCCAGGCGGGAACTGAAGCTTTCTTT.